The clone carrying this T cell receptor (beta chain) has just one count. What it binds is not known. The data were taken from a study of T cell responses to AZD1222 COVID-19 vaccine. Profiled with immunoSEQ multiplex PCR; TCRdb holds only in-frame clones, not every one. The table has about 170,000 clones, just over 90% seen once. Findings and caveats of the study: Females outnumbered males among donors, who were mostly white British; clonal diversity was possibly underestimated. Close to half of spike-specific TCRs reportedly recognize unmutated variant regions. Only after the peak T cell response were repertoires sampled.

V dropped 4 bases and J dropped 2; count of bases not matched to a gene: 17. From germline, CDR1 is MNHEY and CDR2 SMNVEV (reference sequence). The CDR3 contains 19 residues. This material consisted of peripheral blood, taken on day 0 of AZD1222 vaccination. J is TRBJ2-7 and V is TRBV27; 10 positions agree with TRBD1. The receptor was isolated from an adult in good health. CDR3 in DNA: TGTGCCAGCAGTTCAACGACAGGGGGCAACACCCCGTCACCCTACGAGCAGTACTTC. Protein: CASSSTTGGNTPSPYEQYF.